Described below is a single TCR beta chain sequence and its context. Its target is unknown. This sample is drawn from a study of cytomegalovirus exposure and HLA in healthy donors. Study results and caveats: Specific recognition of CMV antigens was confirmed in vitro for a few chains (all CMV-associated).

PCR was performed using 60 Vbeta and 13 Jbeta primers. TCRdb's table, derived via immunoSEQ multiplex PCR, lists solely in-frame clones and lacks some. The sample gives 150,000 to 200,000 clones, roughly 72% of which show up once; approximately 2% is in the top ten. The CDR3 length is 16 residues. In germline, CDR1 is LNHDA, CDR2 SQIVND (reference sequence). Unmatched junction bases numbered 11, after V lost 6 bases and J lost 5 bases. Material for sequencing was PBMCs. The rearrangement joins TRBV19 to TRBJ1-5; 9 bases map to TRBD1. This TCR was recovered from a woman in her twenties or thirties in good health and CMV-seropositive. The CDR3 coding sequence is TGTGCCAGTAGCAATAGGGCAGGACAGGGGTATCAGCCCCAGCATTTT. Translating it yields CASSNRAGQGYQPQHF.